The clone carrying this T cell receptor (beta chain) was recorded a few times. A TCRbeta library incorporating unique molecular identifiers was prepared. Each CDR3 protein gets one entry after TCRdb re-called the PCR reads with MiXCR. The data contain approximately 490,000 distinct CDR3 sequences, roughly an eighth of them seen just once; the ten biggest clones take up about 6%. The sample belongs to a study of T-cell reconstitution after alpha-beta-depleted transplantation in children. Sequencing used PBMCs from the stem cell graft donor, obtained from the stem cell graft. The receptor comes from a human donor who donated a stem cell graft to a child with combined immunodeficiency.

The CDR3 sequence is CACNRGTGDTEAFF. CDR3 nucleotide sequence: TGTGCCTGCAACAGGGGAACCGGGGACACTGAAGCTTTCTTT. J is TRBJ1-1 and V is TRBV6-1; 7 bases are shared with TRBD1. Per the germline V gene, CDR1 is MNHNS and CDR2 is SASEGT. The CDR3 sequence is 14 residues long. J was trimmed by 3 bases and V by 11 bases; bases with no gene match: 12.